This T cell receptor (beta chain) came from a study of T-cell reconstitution after alpha-beta-depleted transplantation in children. Regarding the study as a whole: Newly produced T cells mostly accounted for T-cell counts and diversity one year post-transplant. Alpha-beta T cells present about two months after transplant were reported to originate from several hundred expanded graft clones. Recipient T cells and thymic progenitors that survived were the source of the high TCRbeta diversity seen at day 60 in some patients.

It was with unique molecular identifiers that the TCRbeta library was prepared. One entry per CDR3 protein results from TCRdb running MiXCR on the PCR reads. The sample shows 40,000 to 60,000 distinct CDR3 sequences, around a tenth of them seen only once. The germline gives CDR1 ENHRY, CDR2 SYGVKD. Trimming left V 8 bases short and J 6 bases short, with 13 bases between. The CDR3 covers 13 residues. Comments on this clonotype: What it recognizes is unknown.

This TCR derives from a male patient under 10 years old who had a stem cell transplant for chronic granulomatous disease, so the T cells may come from the graft donor. The sequencing used PBMCs, mostly from graft donor cells, collected 60 days after TCRalphabeta/CD19-depleted stem cell transplant. V gene TRBV10-3 combines with J gene TRBJ1-4; the D gene is possibly TRBD1 (5 bases). The CDR3 DNA reads as TGTGCCATCCGAGCCAGGGCCTATGAAAAACTGTTTTTT. Translated, it gives CAIRARAYEKLFF.